The clone carrying this TCR beta chain was counted only a few times. TCR cDNA, made by 5'RACE template switching, carried an added universal primer site and UMIs. TCRdb analysed the 5' RACE reads with MiXCR anew, one entry per CDR3 protein. This sample has about 160,000 distinct CDR3 sequences, with 6% to 7.5% found just once. The data were obtained in a study of T cells after yellow fever vaccination. The length of the CDR3 is 14 residues. Germline CDR1 is SGHTA and CDR2 is FQGNSA. Trimming cost V 2 bases and J 4 bases, with 11 bases left between them. The sequenced sample was CD4+ T cells sorted from PBMCs, obtained 5 to 6 days after the first yellow fever vaccination. This sequence was found in a man between 18 and 35 years old who received the YFV17D yellow fever vaccine. The chain combines TRBV7-2 with TRBJ1-2; D is ambiguous. For the CDR3, the DNA is TGTGCCAGCAGCTTATTAGAGGGAGGCTATGGCTACACCTTC. Residues: CASSLLEGGYGYTF. Looking up the rest from reference TRBV7-2 and TRBJ1-2 gives the full variable domain: GAGVSQSPSNKVTEKGKDVELRCDPISGHTALYWYRQSLGQGLEFLIYFQGNSAPDKSGLPSDRFSAERTGGSVSTLTIQRTQQEDSAVYLCASSLLEGGYGYTFGSGTRLTVV.